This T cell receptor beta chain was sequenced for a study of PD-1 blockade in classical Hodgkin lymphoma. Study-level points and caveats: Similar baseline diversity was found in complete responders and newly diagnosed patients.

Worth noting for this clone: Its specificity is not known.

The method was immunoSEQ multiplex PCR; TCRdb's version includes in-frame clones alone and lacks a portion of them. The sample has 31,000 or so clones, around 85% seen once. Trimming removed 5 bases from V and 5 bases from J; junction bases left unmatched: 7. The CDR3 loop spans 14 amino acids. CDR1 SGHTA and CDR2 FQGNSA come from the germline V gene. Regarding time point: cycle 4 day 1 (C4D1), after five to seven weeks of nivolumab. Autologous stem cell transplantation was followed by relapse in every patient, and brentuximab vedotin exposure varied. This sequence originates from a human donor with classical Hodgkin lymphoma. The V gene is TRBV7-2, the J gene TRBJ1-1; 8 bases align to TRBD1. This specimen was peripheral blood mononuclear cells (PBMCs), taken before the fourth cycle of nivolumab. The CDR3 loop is CASSAQGAWTEAFF. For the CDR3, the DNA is TGTGCCAGCAGCGCCCAGGGGGCATGGACTGAAGCTTTCTTT.